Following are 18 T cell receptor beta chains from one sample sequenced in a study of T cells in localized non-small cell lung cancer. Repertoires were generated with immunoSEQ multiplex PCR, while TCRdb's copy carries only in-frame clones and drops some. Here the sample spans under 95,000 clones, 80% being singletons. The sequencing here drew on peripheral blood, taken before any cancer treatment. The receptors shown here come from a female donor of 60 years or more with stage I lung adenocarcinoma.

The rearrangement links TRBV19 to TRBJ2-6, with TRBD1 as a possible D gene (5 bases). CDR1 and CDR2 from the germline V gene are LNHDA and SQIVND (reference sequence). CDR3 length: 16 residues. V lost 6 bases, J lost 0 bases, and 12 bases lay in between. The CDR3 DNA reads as TGTGCCAGTAGACCAGGGCAGTCCTCTGGGGCCAACGTCCTGACTTTC. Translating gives CASRPGQSSGANVLTF.

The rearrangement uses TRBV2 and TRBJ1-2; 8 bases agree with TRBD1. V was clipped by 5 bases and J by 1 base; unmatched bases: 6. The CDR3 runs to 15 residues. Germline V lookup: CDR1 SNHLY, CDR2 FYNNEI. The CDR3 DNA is TGTGCCAGCAGTATTGACAGGGGTATTAACTATGGCTACACCTTC. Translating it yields CASSIDRGINYGYTF.

CDR3 residues: CASSLRPNSNQPQHF. For the CDR3, the DNA is TGTGCCAGCAGCTTGCGACCTAATAGCAATCAGCCCCAGCATTTT. J is TRBJ1-5 and V is TRBV7-8; D is ambiguous. Trimming stripped 3 bases from V and 0 bases from J, with 9 bases between. This CDR3 is built from 15 residues. CDR1 and CDR2 from the germline V gene are SGHVS and FQNEAQ.

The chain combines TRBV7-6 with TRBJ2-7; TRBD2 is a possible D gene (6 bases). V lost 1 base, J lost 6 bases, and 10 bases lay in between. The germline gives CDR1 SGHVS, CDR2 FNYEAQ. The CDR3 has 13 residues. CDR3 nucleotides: TGTGCCAGCAGCTTAGGTAGAGCGGGCGAGCAGTACTTC. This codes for CASSLGRAGEQYF.

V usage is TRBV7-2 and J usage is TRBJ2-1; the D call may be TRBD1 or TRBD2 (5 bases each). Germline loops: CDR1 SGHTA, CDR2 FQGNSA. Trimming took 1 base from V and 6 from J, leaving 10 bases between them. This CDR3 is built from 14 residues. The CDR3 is CASSLDRGGNEQFF. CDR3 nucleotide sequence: TGTGCCAGCAGCTTAGATCGGGGCGGCAATGAGCAGTTCTTC.

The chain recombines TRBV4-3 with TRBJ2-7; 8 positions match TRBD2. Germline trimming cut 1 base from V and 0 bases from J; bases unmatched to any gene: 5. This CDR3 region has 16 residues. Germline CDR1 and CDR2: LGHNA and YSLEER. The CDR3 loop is CASSQGERGFSYEQYF. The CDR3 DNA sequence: TGCGCCAGCAGCCAAGGGGAGCGGGGGTTCTCCTACGAGCAGTACTTC.

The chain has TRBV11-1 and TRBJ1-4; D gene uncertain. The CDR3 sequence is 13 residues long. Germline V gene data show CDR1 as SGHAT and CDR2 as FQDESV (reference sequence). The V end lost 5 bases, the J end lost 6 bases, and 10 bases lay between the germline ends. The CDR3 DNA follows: TGTGCCAGCAGCCCACGCTCCGATGAAAAACTGTTTTTT. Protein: CASSPRSDEKLFF.

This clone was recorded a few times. The CDR3 DNA sequence: TGCAGCGTTTTGTCCGGATTTTCTGGGGCCAACGTCCTGACTTTC. It translates to CSVLSGFSGANVLTF. The rearrangement joins TRBV29-1 to TRBJ2-6; D gene uncertain. V lost 5 bases to trimming and J lost 1 base, with 12 bases between them. The germline V gene has CDR1 SQVTM and CDR2 ANQGSEA. The CDR3 runs to 15 residues.

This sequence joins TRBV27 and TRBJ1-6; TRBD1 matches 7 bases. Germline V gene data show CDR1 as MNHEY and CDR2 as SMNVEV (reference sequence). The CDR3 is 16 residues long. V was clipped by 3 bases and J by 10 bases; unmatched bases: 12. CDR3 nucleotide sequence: TGTGCCAGCAGTTTCCTATCCTTACAGGGGCGGTCACCCCTCCACTTT. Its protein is CASSFLSLQGRSPLHF.

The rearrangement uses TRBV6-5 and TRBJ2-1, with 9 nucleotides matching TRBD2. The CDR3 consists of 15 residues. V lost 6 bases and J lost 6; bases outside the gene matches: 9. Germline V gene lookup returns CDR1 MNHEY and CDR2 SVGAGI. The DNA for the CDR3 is TGTGCCAGCAGACCAATAGCGGGAGTATTCAATGAGCAGTTCTTC. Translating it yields CASRPIAGVFNEQFF.

CDR3 nucleotide sequence: TGTGCCTGGGACAGGGGGAGGAACACTGAAGCTTTCTTT. Its protein product is CAWDRGRNTEAFF. The gene calls are TRBV30 and TRBJ1-1, with TRBD1 matching 9 bases. Germline trimming cut 5 bases from V and 1 base from J; bases unmatched to any gene: 2. The CDR3 runs 13 residues. In germline, CDR1 is GTSNPN, CDR2 SVGIG (reference sequence).

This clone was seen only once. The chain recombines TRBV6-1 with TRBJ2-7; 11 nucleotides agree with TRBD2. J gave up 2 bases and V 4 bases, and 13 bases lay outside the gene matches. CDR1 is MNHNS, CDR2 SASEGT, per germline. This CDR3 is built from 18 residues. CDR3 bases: TGTGCCAGCAGTGCTCTAGCGGGGGGCCATAAAAGCCCCTACGAGCAGTACTTC. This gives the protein CASSALAGGHKSPYEQYF.

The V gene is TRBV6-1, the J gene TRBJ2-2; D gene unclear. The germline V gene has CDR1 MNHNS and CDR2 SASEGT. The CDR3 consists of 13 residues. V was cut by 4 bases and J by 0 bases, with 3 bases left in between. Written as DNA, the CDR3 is TGTGCCAGCAGTGTCGCGAACACCGGGGAGCTGTTTTTT. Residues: CASSVANTGELFF.

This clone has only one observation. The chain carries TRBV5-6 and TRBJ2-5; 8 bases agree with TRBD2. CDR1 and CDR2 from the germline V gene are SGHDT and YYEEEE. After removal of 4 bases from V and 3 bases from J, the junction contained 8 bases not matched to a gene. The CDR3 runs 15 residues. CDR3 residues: CASSGRGGLEETQYF. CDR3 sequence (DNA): TGTGCCAGCAGCGGACGGGGGGGCCTGGAAGAGACCCAGTACTTC.

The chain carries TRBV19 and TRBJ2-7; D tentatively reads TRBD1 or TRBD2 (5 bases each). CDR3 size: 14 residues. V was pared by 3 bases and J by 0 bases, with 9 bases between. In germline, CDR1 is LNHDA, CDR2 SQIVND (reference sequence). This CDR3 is CASSMKGSSYEQYF. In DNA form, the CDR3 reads TGTGCCAGTAGTATGAAGGGGAGCTCCTACGAGCAGTACTTC. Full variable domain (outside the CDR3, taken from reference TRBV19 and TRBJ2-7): DGGITQSPKYLFRKEGQNVTLSCEQNLNHDAMYWYRQDPGQGLRLIYYSQIVNDFQKGDIAEGYSVSREKKESFPLTVTSAQKNPTAFYLCASSMKGSSYEQYFGPGTRLTVT.

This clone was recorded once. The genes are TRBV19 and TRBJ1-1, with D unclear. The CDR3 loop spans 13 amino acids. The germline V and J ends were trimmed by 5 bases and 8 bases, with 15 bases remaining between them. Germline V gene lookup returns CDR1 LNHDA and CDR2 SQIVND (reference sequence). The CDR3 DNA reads TGTGCCAGTAGTCCCCTCCCGGGATTAGAAGCTTTCTTT. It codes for CASSPLPGLEAFF.

The CDR3 bases are TGCGCCAGCAGCCAAGATCCCCCAGCCTATGGCTACACCTTC. Amino acids: CASSQDPPAYGYTF. This chain links TRBV4-1 with TRBJ1-2; D unresolved. Germline CDR1 is MGHRA and CDR2 is YSYEKL. CDR3 size: 14 residues. V was trimmed by 0 bases and J by 4 bases, leaving 9 bases between them.

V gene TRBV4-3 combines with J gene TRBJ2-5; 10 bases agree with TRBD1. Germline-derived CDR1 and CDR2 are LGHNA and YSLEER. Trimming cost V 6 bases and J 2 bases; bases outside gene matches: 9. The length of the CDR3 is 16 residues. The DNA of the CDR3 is TGCGCCAGCAGTAAAATCGGGACAGGGGCTCAAGAGACCCAGTACTTC. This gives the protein CASSKIGTGAQETQYF.